This T cell receptor (beta chain) was captured in a study of OX40 agonist ivuxolimab in advanced cancers. Enrollment shut out patients with autoimmune disease history or systemic immunosuppression. CDR3 size: 15 residues. With 5 bases removed from V and 2 bases from J, the gap between germline ends came to 12 bases. Germline-derived CDR1 and CDR2 are SGHVS and FNYEAQ. Sequencing used immunoSEQ multiplex PCR; TCRdb keeps in-frame clones, though not all of them. The sample comprises roughly 40,000 clones, roughly 90% of which are singletons, and 19% rests with the top ten. This clonotype originated in an adult with an advanced solid tumor such as melanoma, head and neck, liver or kidney cancer. The material was CD4+ or CD8+ T cells sorted from blood, obtained in a trial of the OX40 agonist ivuxolimab. The chain has TRBV7-6 and TRBJ1-4, with a weak D call TRBD1 (5 bases). CDR3 DNA sequence: TGTGCCAGCAGCCCCCACAGGTCTACTAATGAAAAACTGTTTTTT. It yields the protein CASSPHRSTNEKLFF.